This TCR beta chain was sequenced in a study of PD-1 blockade in mismatch repair-deficient tumors. Trimming took off 0 bases at V and 0 bases at J, with 5 bases between the two ends. Germline V gene sequence: CDR1 MNHNY, CDR2 SVGAGI (reference sequence). This CDR3 is built from 14 residues. Sequencing used immunoSEQ multiplex PCR; TCRdb keeps in-frame clones, though not all of them. The sample has around 49,000 clones, more than 65% seen once. The receptor's source is an adult with mismatch repair-deficient cancer. The specimen was PBMCs, collected before pembrolizumab treatment. The genes are TRBV6-6 and TRBJ1-1; D remains unclear. The CDR3, as DNA: TGTGCCAGCAGTTACTCGGGGTTGAACACTGAAGCTTTCTTT. Amino acids: CASSYSGLNTEAFF.